This T cell receptor (beta chain) was recovered during a study of blood T cell repertoires in COVID-19 (dated by TCRdb to the early 2020s). Concerning the study at large: Collaborator samples came from the United States, Italy and Spain and covered acute and convalescent phases of COVID-19. The material from the prospective study consisted of cDNA or gDNA derived from T cells, B-cell-depleted T cells, or PBMCs. The dataset comprised deeply sampled blood TCRbeta repertoires from subjects exposed to, actively infected with, or recovered from COVID-19. The repertoires were released in a freely available public database intended as a resource for research on the immune response to SARS-CoV-2. Samples were obtained from the ongoing ImmuneRACE study (first 160 participants) and from over a thousand subjects provided by 6 global collaborators. Sample metadata almost always included a de-identified subject ID, COVID-19 status, age in years and sex. Where available, HLA class I and class II types were taken from metadata supplied by the sample provider and were not determined by assay-based typing.

The immunoSEQ Assay, a bias-controlled multiplex PCR, was used to amplify TCRbeta CDR3 regions from genomic DNA. Concerning the study's data processing: Within the assay, amplification of reference gene primers was used to estimate how many nucleated cells each sample contained. Sequence reads were collapsed and filtered to measure the absolute abundance of every unique TCRbeta CDR3 rearrangement. Productive Simpson clonality was computed per sample as the square root of Simpson's diversity index over productive rearrangements. The table comes from immuneACCESS by way of TCRdb, which keeps in-frame sequences with V and J called. Part of the clones is missing from these tables; in studies checked, under half for an unresolved V gene and the rest for unknown reasons. That table gives V, J and clone size, and the DNA gave D and trimming. A total of around 150,000 clones appear in this sample, approximately 88% of them only once. The ten top clones hold over 9.5% of the sample.

Points the paper makes about the study in general: The amount of clinical and demographic metadata varied by source and participant and was provided uncurated.

Each collaborating institution followed its own protocols to collect whole blood in K2EDTA tubes. For TCRbeta analysis, collaborators shipped samples as frozen whole blood, isolated PBMCs, or DNA extracted from either of those sample types. Spanning cysteine to phenylalanine, the CDR3 consists of 12 amino acids. CDR3 DNA only is kept here, 36 bases in frame from base 1. CDR1 and CDR2, looked up from the germline V gene, are SQVTM and ANQGSEA. A word on this clone: No cognate antigen has been identified for it. At one of its ends the junction is not consistent with the germline gene, which may arise from a read error.

The sequence was collected from a man aged 55 to 70 with active or convalescent COVID-19. The sequenced sample was peripheral blood. The sequence is built from TRBV29-1 and TRBJ2-5, and TRBD2 matches 9 of the central bases. The DNA is as follows: TGCAGCGTTGAAAGCGGGACTAGCAGCCCGAACTTC. It translates to CSVESGTSSPNF.